Detailed here is one T cell receptor beta chain. The data derive from a study of blood T cell repertoires in COVID-19. Study background: The origin of the acute and convalescent COVID-19 samples was the United States, Italy and Spain. T cells, B-cell-depleted T cells, or PBMCs supplied cDNA or gDNA.

Original processing methods: Amplification of reference gene primers provided the estimated nucleated cell counts. Sequencing used immunoSEQ multiplex PCR; TCRdb keeps in-frame clones, though not all of them. The V and J calls and clone size come from that table; D and trimming were worked out from the DNA. This sample has roughly 67,000 clones, with 65% to 90% found just once. CDR1 is MNHEY and CDR2 is SMNVEV in the germline V gene (reference sequence). CDR3 length: 12 amino acids. V was clipped by 5 bases and J by 4 bases, with 9 bases between them. This TCR came from a man aged 45-60 years with acute or convalescent COVID-19. The chain joins TRBV27 to TRBJ2-7, with a weak D call TRBD1 (5 bases). The sample comprised peripheral blood. The CDR3: CASSERGYEQYF. Written as DNA, the CDR3 is TGTGCCAGCAGTGAAAGGGGATACGAGCAGTACTTC.